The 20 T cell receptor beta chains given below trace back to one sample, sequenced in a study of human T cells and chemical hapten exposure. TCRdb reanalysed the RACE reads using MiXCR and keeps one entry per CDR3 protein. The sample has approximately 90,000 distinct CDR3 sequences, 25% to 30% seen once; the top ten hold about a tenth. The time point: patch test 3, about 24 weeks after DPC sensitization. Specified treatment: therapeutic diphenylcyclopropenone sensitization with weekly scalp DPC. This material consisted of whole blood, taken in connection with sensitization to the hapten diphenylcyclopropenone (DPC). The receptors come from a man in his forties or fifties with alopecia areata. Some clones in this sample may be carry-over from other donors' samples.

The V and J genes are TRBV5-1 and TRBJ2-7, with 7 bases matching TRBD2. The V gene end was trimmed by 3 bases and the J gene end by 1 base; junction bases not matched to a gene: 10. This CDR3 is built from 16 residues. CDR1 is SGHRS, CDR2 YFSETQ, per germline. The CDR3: CASSSGIAGDSYEQYF. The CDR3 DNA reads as TGCGCCAGCAGCTCCGGGATAGCGGGCGATTCCTACGAGCAGTACTTC.

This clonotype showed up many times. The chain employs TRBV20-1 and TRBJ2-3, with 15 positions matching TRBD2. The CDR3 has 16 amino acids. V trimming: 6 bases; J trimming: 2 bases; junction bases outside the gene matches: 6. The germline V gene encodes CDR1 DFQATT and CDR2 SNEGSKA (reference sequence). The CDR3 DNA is TGCAGTGCCTTAGGGACTAGCGGGAGGATCACAGATACGCAGTATTTT. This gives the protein CSALGTSGRITDTQYF.

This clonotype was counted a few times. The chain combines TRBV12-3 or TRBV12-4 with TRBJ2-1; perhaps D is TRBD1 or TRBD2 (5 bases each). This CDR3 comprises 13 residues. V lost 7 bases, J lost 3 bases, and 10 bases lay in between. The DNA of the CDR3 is TGTGCCAGCACCCATGGGGGCTACAATGAGCAGTTCTTC. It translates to CASTHGGYNEQFF.

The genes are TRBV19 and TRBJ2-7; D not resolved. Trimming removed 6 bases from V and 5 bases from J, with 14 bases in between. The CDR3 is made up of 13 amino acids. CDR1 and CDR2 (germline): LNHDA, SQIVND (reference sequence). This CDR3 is CASSSSRVNEQYF. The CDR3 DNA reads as TGTGCCAGTAGCTCCTCTAGGGTCAACGAGCAGTACTTC.

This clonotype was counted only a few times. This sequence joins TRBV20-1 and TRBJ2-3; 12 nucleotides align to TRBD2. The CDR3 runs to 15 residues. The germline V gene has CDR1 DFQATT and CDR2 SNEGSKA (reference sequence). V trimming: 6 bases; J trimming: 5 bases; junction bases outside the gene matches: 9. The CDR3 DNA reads TGCAGTGCATCAAGACTAGCGGGAGTTGGAGATACGCAGTATTTT. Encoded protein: CSASRLAGVGDTQYF.

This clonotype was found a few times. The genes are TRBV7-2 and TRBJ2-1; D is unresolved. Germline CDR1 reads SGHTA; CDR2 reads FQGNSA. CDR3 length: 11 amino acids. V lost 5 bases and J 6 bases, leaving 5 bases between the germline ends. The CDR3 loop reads CASSPSNEQFF. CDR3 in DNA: TGTGCCAGCAGCCCTAGCAATGAGCAGTTCTTC.

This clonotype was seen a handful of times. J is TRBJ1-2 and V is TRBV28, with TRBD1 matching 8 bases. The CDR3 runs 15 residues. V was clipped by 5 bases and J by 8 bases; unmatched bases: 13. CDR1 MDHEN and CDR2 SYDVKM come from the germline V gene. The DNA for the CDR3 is TGTGCCAGCAGTACACTCCCCCGGACAGGGAGCGGCTACACCTTC. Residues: CASSTLPRTGSGYTF.

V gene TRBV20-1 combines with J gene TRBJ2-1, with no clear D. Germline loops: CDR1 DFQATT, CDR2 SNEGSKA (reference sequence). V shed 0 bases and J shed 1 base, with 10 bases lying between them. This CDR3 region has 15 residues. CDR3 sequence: CSARDLSNSYNEQFF. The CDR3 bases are TGCAGTGCTAGAGACCTCAGCAATTCCTACAATGAGCAGTTCTTC.

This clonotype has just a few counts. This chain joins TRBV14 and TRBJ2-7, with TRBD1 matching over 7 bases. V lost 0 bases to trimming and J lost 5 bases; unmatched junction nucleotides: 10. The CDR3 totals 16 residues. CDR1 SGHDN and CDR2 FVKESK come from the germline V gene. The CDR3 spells CASSQDNPTGSHEQYF. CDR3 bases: TGTGCCAGCAGCCAAGATAACCCGACAGGGTCTCACGAGCAGTACTTC.

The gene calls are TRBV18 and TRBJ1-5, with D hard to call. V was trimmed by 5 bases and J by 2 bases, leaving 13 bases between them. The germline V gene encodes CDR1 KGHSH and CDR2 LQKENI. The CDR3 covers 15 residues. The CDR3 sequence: CASSTRQECNQPQHF. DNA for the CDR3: TGTGCCAGCTCAACGAGACAAGAATGCAATCAGCCCCAGCATTTT. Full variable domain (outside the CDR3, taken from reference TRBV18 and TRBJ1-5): NAGVMQNPRHLVRRRGQEARLRCSPMKGHSHVYWYRQLPEEGLKFMVYLQKENIIDESGMPKERFSAEFPKEGPSILRIQQVVRGDSAAYFCASSTRQECNQPQHFGDGTRLSIL.

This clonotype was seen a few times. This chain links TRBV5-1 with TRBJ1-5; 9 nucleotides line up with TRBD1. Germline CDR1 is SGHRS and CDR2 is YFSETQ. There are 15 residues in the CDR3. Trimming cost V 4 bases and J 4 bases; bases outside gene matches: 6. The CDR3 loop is CASSPGQGPNQPQHF. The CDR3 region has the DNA TGCGCCAGCAGCCCCGGACAGGGGCCTAATCAGCCCCAGCATTTT.

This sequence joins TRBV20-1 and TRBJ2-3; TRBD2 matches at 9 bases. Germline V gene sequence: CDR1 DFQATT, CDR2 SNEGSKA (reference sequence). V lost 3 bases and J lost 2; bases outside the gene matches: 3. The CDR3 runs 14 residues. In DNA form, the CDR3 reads TGCAGTGCTAGGTTAGCGGGGGCCACAGATACGCAGTATTTT. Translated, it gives CSARLAGATDTQYF.

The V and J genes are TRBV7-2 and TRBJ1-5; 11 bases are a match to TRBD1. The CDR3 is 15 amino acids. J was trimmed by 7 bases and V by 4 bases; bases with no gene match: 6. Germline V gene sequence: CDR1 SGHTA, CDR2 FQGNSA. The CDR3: CASSSGQGAGQPQHF. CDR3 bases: TGTGCCAGCAGCTCAGGACAGGGGGCAGGGCAGCCCCAGCATTTT. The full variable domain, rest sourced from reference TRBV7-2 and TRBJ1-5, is GAGVSQSPSNKVTEKGKDVELRCDPISGHTALYWYRQSLGQGLEFLIYFQGNSAPDKSGLPSDRFSAERTGGSVSTLTIQRTQQEDSAVYLCASSSGQGAGQPQHFGDGTRLSIL.

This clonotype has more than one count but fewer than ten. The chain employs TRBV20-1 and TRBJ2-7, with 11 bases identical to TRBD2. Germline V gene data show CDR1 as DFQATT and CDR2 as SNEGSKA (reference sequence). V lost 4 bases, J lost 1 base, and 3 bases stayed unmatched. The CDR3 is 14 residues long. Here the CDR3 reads CSAISGRGSYEQYF. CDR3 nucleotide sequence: TGCAGTGCTATTAGCGGGAGGGGATCCTACGAGCAGTACTTC.

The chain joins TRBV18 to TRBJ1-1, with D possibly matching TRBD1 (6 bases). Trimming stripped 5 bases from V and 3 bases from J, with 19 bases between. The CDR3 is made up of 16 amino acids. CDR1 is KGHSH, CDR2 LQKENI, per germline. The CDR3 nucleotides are TGTGCCAGCTCATCCCAAAAGACAGGCCGTGACACTGAAGCTTTCTTT. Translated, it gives CASSSQKTGRDTEAFF. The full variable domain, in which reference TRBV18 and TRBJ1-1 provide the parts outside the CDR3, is NAGVMQNPRHLVRRRGQEARLRCSPMKGHSHVYWYRQLPEEGLKFMVYLQKENIIDESGMPKERFSAEFPKEGPSILRIQQVVRGDSAAYFCASSSQKTGRDTEAFFGQGTRLTVV.

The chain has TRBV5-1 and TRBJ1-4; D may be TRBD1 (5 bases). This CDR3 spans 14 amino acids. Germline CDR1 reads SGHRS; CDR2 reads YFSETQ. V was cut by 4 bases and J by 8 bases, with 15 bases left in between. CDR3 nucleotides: TGCGCCAGCAGCCCAGGGCTGGAGATAGAAAAACTGTTTTTT. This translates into CASSPGLEIEKLFF.

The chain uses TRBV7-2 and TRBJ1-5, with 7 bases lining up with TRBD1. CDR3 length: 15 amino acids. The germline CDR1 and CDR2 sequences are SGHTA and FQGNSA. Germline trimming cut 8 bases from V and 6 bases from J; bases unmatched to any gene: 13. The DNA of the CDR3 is TGTGCCAGCGGGAGGGACAGTAAGGAGGGTCAGCCCCAGCATTTT. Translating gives CASGRDSKEGQPQHF.

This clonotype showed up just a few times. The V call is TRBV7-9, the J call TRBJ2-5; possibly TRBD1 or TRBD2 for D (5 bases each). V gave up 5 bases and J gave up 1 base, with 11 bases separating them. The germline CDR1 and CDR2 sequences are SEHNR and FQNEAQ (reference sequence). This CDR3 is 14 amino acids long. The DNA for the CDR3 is TGTGCCAGCAGCCCGGGACCACTCCAAGAGACCCAGTACTTC. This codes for CASSPGPLQETQYF. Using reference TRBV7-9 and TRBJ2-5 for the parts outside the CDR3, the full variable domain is DTGVSQNPRHKITKRGQNVTFRCDPISEHNRLYWYRQTLGQGPEFLTYFQNEAQLEKSRLLSDRFSAERPKGSFSTLEIQRTEQGDSAMYLCASSPGPLQETQYFGPGTRLLVL.

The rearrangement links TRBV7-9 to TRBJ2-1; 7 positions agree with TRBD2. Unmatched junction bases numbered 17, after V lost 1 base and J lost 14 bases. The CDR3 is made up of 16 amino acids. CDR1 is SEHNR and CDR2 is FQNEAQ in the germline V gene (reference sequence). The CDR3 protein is CASSLGGGGTHHEEFF. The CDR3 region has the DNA TGTGCCAGCAGCTTAGGTGGGGGGGGGACTCATCACGAGGAGTTCTTC.

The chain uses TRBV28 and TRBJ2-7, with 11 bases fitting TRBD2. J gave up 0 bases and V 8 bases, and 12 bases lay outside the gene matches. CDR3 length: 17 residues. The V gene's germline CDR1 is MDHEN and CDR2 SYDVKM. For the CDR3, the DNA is TGTGCCAGCCTTGGGACTAGCGGTCCAGGGACCTCCTACGAGCAGTACTTC. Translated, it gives CASLGTSGPGTSYEQYF.